The text below deals with one TCR beta chain. The assay was immunoSEQ multiplex PCR, and TCRdb's table has in-frame clones only and misses some. The table includes 67,000 or so clones, roughly 86% detected once. This entry belongs to a study of OX40 agonist ivuxolimab in advanced cancers. The sequenced sample was CD4+ or CD8+ T cells sorted from blood, obtained in a trial of the OX40 agonist ivuxolimab. The TCR sequence derives from an adult with an advanced solid tumor such as melanoma, head and neck, liver or kidney cancer.

Here the CDR3 reads CASSFSGELFF. The CDR3 coding sequence is TGTGCCAGCAGCTTTTCTGGGGAGCTGTTTTTT. The chain recombines TRBV5-8 with TRBJ2-2; D is ambiguous. Trimming stripped 2 bases from V and 8 bases from J, with 4 bases between. The CDR3 sequence is 11 residues long. From germline, CDR1 is SGHTS and CDR2 YDEGEE.